This T cell receptor beta chain appears in the sequencing data of a study of blood T cell repertoires in COVID-19. Study summary: In each case, the material was cDNA or gDNA derived from T cells, B-cell-depleted T cells, or PBMCs.

The CDR3 runs 15 residues. Germline V gene lookup returns CDR1 SGHNT and CDR2 YYREEE (reference sequence). V gave up 1 base and J gave up 6 bases, with 14 bases separating them. Per the study methods: Amplification of reference gene primers provided the estimated nucleated cell counts. Only in-frame clones appear in the TCRdb table, and some are missing; sequencing was by immunoSEQ multiplex PCR. The D gene and trimming were derived from the DNA, and the V and J assignments and clone size from that table. Found here are over 200,000 clones, approximately 83% of them singletons; the top ten hold approximately 30%.

This sequence originates from a man aged 35-49 years with acute or convalescent COVID-19. The rearrangement joins TRBV5-4 to TRBJ2-1, with TRBD1 as a possible D gene (6 bases). The specimen sequenced was peripheral blood. The CDR3, as DNA: TGTGCCAGCAGCTTGAAACAGGGATTGGTCAATGAGCAGTTCTTC. Its translation is CASSLKQGLVNEQFF.